What follows are 29 T cell receptor beta chains derived from one specimen sequenced in a study of vaccination and CD4 T cells after COVID-19. Their recognized antigens are unknown. With the Oncomine TCR Beta short-read assay, DNA from cultured CD4+ T cells was sequenced. TCRdb called the PCR reads again in MiXCR, with one record for every CDR3 protein. The table has approximately 15,000 distinct CDR3 sequences, approximately 60% seen once. Treatment specified: roughly 10-day PBMC culture with coronavirus spike peptide pools or control peptides (ViraFEST assay). Sequences were derived from CD4+ T cells from blood, cultured in vitro, sampled after SARS-CoV-2 vaccination. These receptors were collected from a human donor who had recovered from COVID-19.

The V gene is TRBV5-1, the J gene TRBJ2-3; D is undetermined. The length of the CDR3 is 14 residues. Deletions cut 3 bases from V and 7 bases from J, with 15 bases between. CDR1 and CDR2 (germline): SGHRS, YFSETQ. The DNA for the CDR3 is TGCGCCAGCAGCTCGAGTGGCCCACCTAATACGCAGTATTTT. This encodes CASSSSGPPNTQYF.

The chain is built from TRBV19 and TRBJ2-2; D remains unclear. The CDR3 spans 13 residues. Between the trimmed V and J ends, which lost 2 bases and 5 bases, there was a span of 6 bases. The V gene's germline CDR1 is LNHDA and CDR2 SQIVND (reference sequence). CDR3 region: CASSIRITGELFF. The CDR3 bases are TGTGCCAGTAGTATACGAATAACCGGGGAGCTGTTTTTT.

The chain is built from TRBV7-2 and TRBJ2-3; 10 bases map to TRBD2. This CDR3 spans 16 amino acids. V gave up 5 bases and J gave up 6 bases; unmatched junction bases: 11. CDR1 and CDR2 from the germline V gene are SGHTA and FQGNSA. The CDR3 reads CASSRPSGSSGDTQYF. For the CDR3, the DNA is TGTGCCAGCAGCCGGCCTAGCGGGAGTTCCGGGGATACGCAGTATTTT. The full variable domain, with the rest looked up from reference TRBV7-2 and TRBJ2-3, is GAGVSQSPSNKVTEKGKDVELRCDPISGHTALYWYRQSLGQGLEFLIYFQGNSAPDKSGLPSDRFSAERTGGSVSTLTIQRTQQEDSAVYLCASSRPSGSSGDTQYFGPGTRLTVL.

V and J are TRBV7-3 and TRBJ2-2; D ambiguous. V gave up 0 bases and J gave up 8 bases, with 16 bases separating them. This CDR3 spans 16 amino acids. Germline V gene sequence: CDR1 SGHTA, CDR2 FQGTGA. In nucleotides, the CDR3 is TGTGCCAGCAGCTTAACGGTCAATAGTGTACCTGGGGAGCTGTTTTTT. Its translation is CASSLTVNSVPGELFF.

V usage is TRBV10-3 and J usage is TRBJ2-7, with TRBD2 identical over 7 bases. Germline assignment: CDR1 ENHRY and CDR2 SYGVKD. Trimming at V came to 6 bases and at J to 3 bases, leaving 2 bases not matched to a gene. This CDR3 has 12 amino acids. Written as DNA, the CDR3 is TGTGCCATCAGGGGCGGGAGCTACGAGCAGTACTTC. Translating it yields CAIRGGSYEQYF.

The chain recombines TRBV20-1 with TRBJ2-4; D is undetermined. V lost 3 bases to trimming and J lost 0 bases, with 12 bases between them. This CDR3 is 15 amino acids long. The germline gives CDR1 DFQATT, CDR2 SNEGSKA (reference sequence). The CDR3 region has the DNA TGCAGTGCTAGTCAGGATAATTTAGCCAAAAACATTCAGTACTTC. This encodes CSASQDNLAKNIQYF.

This sequence joins TRBV6-1 and TRBJ2-7; D is possibly TRBD2 (5 bases). The CDR3 runs 13 residues. V was shortened by 0 bases and J by 6 bases, with 9 bases between the two germline ends. Germline-derived CDR1 and CDR2 are MNHNS and SASEGT. CDR3 protein: CASSEARVAEQYF. CDR3 DNA: TGTGCCAGCAGTGAAGCGAGGGTTGCCGAGCAGTACTTC.

The rearrangement joins TRBV27 to TRBJ1-4; no definite D call. Trimming shortened V by 3 bases and J by 5 bases, and 7 bases separated the two germline ends. CDR1 and CDR2 (germline): MNHEY, SMNVEV (reference sequence). This CDR3 region has 13 residues. The CDR3 DNA reads as TGTGCCAGCAGTTTTATAGAGAATGAAAAACTGTTTTTT. Amino acids: CASSFIENEKLFF.

This clonotype was observed a few times. The rearrangement links TRBV6-1 to TRBJ1-1; TRBD1 is a possible D gene (6 bases). Trimming took off 9 bases at V and 5 bases at J, with 16 bases between the two ends. This CDR3 is built from 13 residues. Germline assignment: CDR1 MNHNS and CDR2 SASEGT. Here the CDR3 reads CASTGSQGTEAFF. The DNA for the CDR3 is TGTGCCAGTACAGGGTCCCAGGGGACTGAAGCTTTCTTT.

The J gene is TRBJ1-2, the V gene TRBV6-1; 9 nucleotides agree with TRBD1. Trimming took 4 bases from V and 4 from J; bases not matched to a gene: 7. Germline V gene sequence: CDR1 MNHNS, CDR2 SASEGT. The CDR3 length is 15 residues. The CDR3 DNA sequence: TGTGCCAGCAGTGCTAACAGGGGGCCGGTCTATGGCTACACCTTC. Protein product: CASSANRGPVYGYTF.

This rearrangement joins TRBV12-3 or TRBV12-4 to TRBJ1-5, with a tentative D call TRBD1 (5 bases). V was clipped by 1 base and J by 9 bases, with 13 bases between them. The CDR3 runs to 14 residues. The CDR3 region is CASSLGAGETPQHF. The CDR3 DNA follows: TGTGCCAGCAGTTTAGGTGCGGGGGAGACGCCCCAGCATTTT.

CDR3 nucleotides: TGTGCCAGCAGCTTAGAAGGCAGGGGATTCACAGATACGCAGTATTTT. Translation: CASSLEGRGFTDTQYF. The chain links TRBV7-9 to TRBJ2-3; tentative D call: TRBD1 (6 bases). Deletions cut 1 base from V and 2 bases from J, with 13 bases between. Germline assignment: CDR1 SEHNR and CDR2 FQNEAQ (reference sequence). CDR3 length: 16 residues. Looking up the rest from reference TRBV7-9 and TRBJ2-3 gives the full variable domain: DTGVSQNPRHKITKRGQNVTFRCDPISEHNRLYWYRQTLGQGPEFLTYFQNEAQLEKSRLLSDRFSAERPKGSFSTLEIQRTEQGDSAMYLCASSLEGRGFTDTQYFGPGTRLTVL.

The chain is built from TRBV5-4 and TRBJ2-7, with D perhaps matching TRBD1 (6 bases). Germline lookup yields CDR1 SGHNT and CDR2 YYREEE (reference sequence). Trimming shortened V by 4 bases and J by 10 bases, and 21 bases separated the two germline ends. The CDR3 has 14 residues. Here the CDR3 reads CASSRNQDSPEQYF. CDR3 DNA sequence: TGTGCCAGCAGCAGAAATCAGGACAGCCCGGAACAGTACTTC.

The chain uses TRBV12-3 or TRBV12-4 and TRBJ1-1; D may be TRBD1 (5 bases). V lost 0 bases, J lost 5 bases, and 7 bases lay in between. This CDR3 contains 13 residues. CDR3 DNA sequence: TGTGCCAGCAGTTTAGCGGCAGGGACTGAAGCTTTCTTT. This translates into CASSLAAGTEAFF.

This clonotype was counted a few times. The DNA for the CDR3 is TGTGCCAGCAGCTTAGGGGGCGGAGAGACCCAGTACTTC. Translation gives CASSLGGGETQYF. The V call is TRBV11-2, the J call TRBJ2-5; possibly TRBD1 for D (5 bases). Germline CDR1 is SGHAT and CDR2 is FQNNGV. The CDR3 runs 13 residues. Trimming removed 1 base from V and 4 bases from J, with 7 bases in between.

This sequence joins TRBV11-2 and TRBJ2-5; D ambiguous. Germline V CDR1 and CDR2: SGHAT, FQNNGV. There are 15 residues in the CDR3. V lost 0 bases and J lost 4, with 12 bases in between. The CDR3 region has the DNA TGTGCCAGCAGCTTAGACCTCCCGTCAGGAGAGACCCAGTACTTC. Amino acid sequence: CASSLDLPSGETQYF.

The J gene is TRBJ2-4, the V gene TRBV19; weak D call: TRBD1 (6 bases). The CDR3 length is 16 residues. The germline V gene encodes CDR1 LNHDA and CDR2 SQIVND (reference sequence). V lost 6 bases and J lost 1, with 16 bases in between. In nucleotides, the CDR3 is TGTGCCAGTAGAGATGAAACAGGGTTGGCCAAAAACATTCAGTACTTC. Its translation is CASRDETGLAKNIQYF.

The rearrangement joins TRBV4-1 to TRBJ2-6, with 9 nucleotides matching TRBD2. J was trimmed by 2 bases and V by 1 base; bases with no gene match: 9. The V gene's germline CDR1 is MGHRA and CDR2 YSYEKL. The CDR3 sequence is 19 residues long. CDR3 in amino acids: CASSQVGSRGGAGANVLTF. The DNA of the CDR3 is TGCGCCAGCAGCCAAGTTGGGTCGCGGGGGGGCGCTGGGGCCAACGTCCTGACTTTC.

The chain recombines TRBV27 with TRBJ2-1; 11 bases map to TRBD2. V was clipped by 5 bases and J by 3 bases; unmatched bases: 3. This CDR3 spans 15 amino acids. CDR1 MNHEY and CDR2 SMNVEV come from the germline V gene (reference sequence). The CDR3 DNA is TGTGCCAGCAGTCTGGGACTAGCGGACTACAATGAGCAGTTCTTC. It translates to CASSLGLADYNEQFF.

The rearrangement joins TRBV20-1 to TRBJ2-4, with TRBD2 identical over 12 bases. CDR1 is DFQATT and CDR2 is SNEGSKA in the germline V gene (reference sequence). Losses at the gene ends were 4 bases for V and 9 bases for J; bases not matched to a gene: 4. The CDR3 spans 13 residues. The CDR3, as DNA: TGCAGTGCTATCACTAGCGGGAGGAGCATTCAGTACTTC. Encoded protein: CSAITSGRSIQYF.

The CDR3 region has the DNA TGTGCCAGCAGCTCCCCAGGGTTGCGAAACACCATATATTTT. Its translation: CASSSPGLRNTIYF. J is TRBJ1-3 and V is TRBV7-2; a weak D match, TRBD1 (5 bases). The CDR3 runs to 14 residues. Germline CDR1 is SGHTA and CDR2 is FQGNSA. Trimming took 4 bases from V and 5 from J, leaving 12 bases between them. The full variable domain, with the rest looked up from reference TRBV7-2 and TRBJ1-3, is GAGVSQSPSNKVTEKGKDVELRCDPISGHTALYWYRQSLGQGLEFLIYFQGNSAPDKSGLPSDRFSAERTGGSVSTLTIQRTQQEDSAVYLCASSSPGLRNTIYFGEGSWLTVV.

The V gene is TRBV6-2 or TRBV6-3, the J gene TRBJ1-1; D is ambiguous. V lost 6 bases to trimming and J lost 1 base, with 15 bases between them. There are 15 residues in the CDR3. Germline V gives CDR1 MNHEY, CDR2 SVGEGT. The CDR3 reads CASRPLRQPNTEAFF. In DNA form, the CDR3 reads TGTGCCAGCAGACCCCTGAGGCAGCCGAACACTGAAGCTTTCTTT.

The chain joins TRBV7-2 to TRBJ1-5; tentatively, D is TRBD1 (6 bases). The CDR3 contains 15 residues. The germline V and J ends were trimmed by 3 bases and 4 bases, with 13 bases remaining between them. From germline, CDR1 is SGHTA and CDR2 FQGNSA. CDR3 sequence: CASSFQGMNNQPQHF. DNA for the CDR3: TGTGCCAGCAGCTTCCAGGGGATGAATAATCAGCCCCAGCATTTT.

V gene TRBV11-3 combines with J gene TRBJ1-2; a possible D gene is TRBD1 (6 bases). CDR3 size: 13 residues. Germline loops: CDR1 SGHNT, CDR2 YENEEA. V was pared by 2 bases and J by 6 bases, with 10 bases between. This chain's CDR3 is CASSLRDTHGYTF. The CDR3 DNA follows: TGTGCCAGCAGCTTAAGGGACACACATGGCTACACCTTC.

This clonotype was counted once. The rearrangement joins TRBV18 to TRBJ2-3; possibly TRBD1 or TRBD2 for D (5 bases each). V lost 3 bases, J lost 1 base, and 8 bases lay in between. The CDR3 consists of 14 residues. The germline gives CDR1 KGHSH, CDR2 LQKENI. The CDR3 coding sequence is TGTGCCAGCTCACCTGGGACCCGCACAGATACGCAGTATTTT. This sequence encodes CASSPGTRTDTQYF.

V and J are TRBV7-3 and TRBJ2-3, with D possibly TRBD2 on 6 matching bases. This CDR3 is built from 19 residues. The germline gives CDR1 SGHTA, CDR2 FQGTGA. Trimming shortened V by 5 bases and J by 3 bases, and 27 bases separated the two germline ends. This CDR3 is CASSPHPLGASESTDTQYF. The CDR3, as DNA: TGTGCCAGCAGCCCCCACCCCCTCGGGGCTAGCGAATCTACAGATACGCAGTATTTT.

The chain has TRBV7-6 and TRBJ2-5; 10 positions match TRBD2. With 1 base clipped from V and 0 bases from J, the junction kept 17 bases outside the gene matches. This CDR3 has 21 residues. Germline assignment: CDR1 SGHVS and CDR2 FNYEAQ. The CDR3 region is CASSLDWSGRATSTYQETQYF. DNA of the CDR3: TGTGCCAGCAGCTTAGACTGGAGCGGGAGGGCCACATCCACGTACCAAGAGACCCAGTACTTC.

This clonotype was observed once. This chain connects TRBV7-9 to TRBJ2-7; no firm D call. This CDR3 has 14 residues. V was pared by 5 bases and J by 5 bases, with 16 bases between. Germline V gene lookup returns CDR1 SEHNR and CDR2 FQNEAQ (reference sequence). CDR3 loop: CASSRALGFDEQYF. The CDR3 coding sequence is TGTGCCAGCAGCCGAGCACTGGGCTTCGACGAGCAGTACTTC.

V and J are TRBV7-9 and TRBJ2-7; the D call may be TRBD1 or TRBD2 (5 bases each). Deletions cut 5 bases from V and 7 bases from J, with 18 bases between. Looked up from germline, CDR1 is SEHNR and CDR2 is FQNEAQ (reference sequence). The CDR3 has 14 amino acids. CDR3: CASSPGTTLGEQYF. The CDR3 nucleotides read TGTGCCAGCAGCCCGGGGACCACTCTTGGGGAGCAGTACTTC.